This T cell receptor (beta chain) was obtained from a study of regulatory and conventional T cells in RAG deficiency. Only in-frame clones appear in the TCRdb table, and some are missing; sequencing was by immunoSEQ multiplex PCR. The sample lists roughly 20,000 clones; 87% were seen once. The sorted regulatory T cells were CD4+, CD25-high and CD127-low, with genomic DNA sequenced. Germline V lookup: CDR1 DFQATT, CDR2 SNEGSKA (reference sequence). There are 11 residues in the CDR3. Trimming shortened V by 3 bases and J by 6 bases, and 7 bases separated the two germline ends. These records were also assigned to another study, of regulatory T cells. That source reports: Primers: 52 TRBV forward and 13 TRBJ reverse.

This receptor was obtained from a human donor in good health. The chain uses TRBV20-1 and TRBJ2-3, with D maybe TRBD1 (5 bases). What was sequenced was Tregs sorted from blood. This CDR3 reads CSASRVDTQYF. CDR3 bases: TGCAGTGCTAGCAGGGTGGATACGCAGTATTTT.